This T cell receptor beta chain is drawn from a study of OX40 agonist ivuxolimab in advanced cancers. Turning to the study itself: Patients took ivuxolimab, an agonistic anti-OX40 (CD134) antibody. Study-wide points: In the 0.1 to 3.0 mg/kg range, CD4+ and CD8+ blood T cells had expanded clonally by week 6.

Using immunoSEQ multiplex PCR, the repertoire was profiled, and TCRdb retains in-frame clones only, with some absent. The profile covers some 45,000 clones, with roughly 84% appearing a single time and just over 20% taken by the ten largest. The CDR3 extends over 13 amino acids. V was shortened by 4 bases and J by 9 bases, with 13 bases between the two germline ends. Germline V gene sequence: CDR1 SNHLY, CDR2 FYNNEI. As to this clone: Its antigen is currently unknown.

Source: CD4+ or CD8+ T cells sorted from blood, taken in a trial of the OX40 agonist ivuxolimab. This sequence joins TRBV2 and TRBJ2-1; D possibly corresponds to TRBD1 (6 bases). This clonotype was obtained from an adult with an advanced solid tumor such as melanoma, head and neck, liver or kidney cancer. CDR3: CASSVAGAGEQFF. The CDR3, as DNA: TGTGCCAGCAGTGTCGCAGGGGCTGGTGAGCAGTTCTTC.